This T cell receptor beta chain was found in a study of T cell responses to AZD1222 COVID-19 vaccine. Assay: immunoSEQ multiplex PCR; the TCRdb copy retains only in-frame clones and omits some. The top ten hold approximately 5.1% of the sample, which has 95,000 to 150,000 clones, approximately 94% seen once. This clonotype was obtained from an adult who received the AZD1222 COVID-19 vaccine. Here the sequenced sample was peripheral blood, taken 28 days after the second AZD1222 dose.

The CDR3 nucleotides read TGCAGCTTTAGGACAGGCTGGGGCTACACCTTC. Translated: CSFRTGWGYTF. The chain recombines TRBV29-1 with TRBJ1-2, with 7 bases that match TRBD1. The CDR3 spans 11 residues. Per the germline V gene, CDR1 is SQVTM and CDR2 is ANQGSEA. The V gene end was trimmed by 8 bases and the J gene end by 8 bases; junction bases not matched to a gene: 8.